This passage covers 6 T cell receptor beta chains from one sample sequenced in a study of T cells in Graves' hyperthyroidism and ophthalmopathy. The investigators amplified TCR beta CDR3 regions from RNA transcripts. First-round RT-PCR targeting the TCR CDR3 was performed with the HTBI primer set. TCRdb ran MiXCR on the multiplex PCR reads and lists one entry per CDR3 protein. The top ten clones hold about 13% of a sample with about 410,000 distinct CDR3 sequences, over 12% of them seen once. Sequences were obtained from blood. The receptors here all came from a man between 18 and 29 years old with Graves' ophthalmopathy.

The CDR3 sequence is CASTLHYGYTF. The CDR3 DNA reads as TGTGCCAGCACCTTGCACTATGGCTACACCTTC. J is TRBJ1-2 and V is TRBV12-3 or TRBV12-4, with D uncertain. This CDR3 has 11 residues. Trimming took off 7 bases at V and 3 bases at J, with 6 bases between the two ends.

This clonotype has ten or more counts. The chain recombines TRBV19 with TRBJ2-7; 11 positions agree with TRBD2. Trimming cost V 7 bases and J 3 bases; bases outside gene matches: 5. This CDR3 spans 14 amino acids. The germline CDR1 and CDR2 sequences are LNHDA and SQIVND (reference sequence). CDR3 DNA sequence: TGTGCCAGTAAACGACTAGCGGGGAACTACGAGCAGTACTTC. The encoded protein is CASKRLAGNYEQYF.

This clonotype was picked up many times. V gene TRBV6-1 combines with J gene TRBJ2-5; no definite D call. V was trimmed by 1 base and J by 3 bases, leaving 12 bases between them. Germline CDR1 is MNHNS and CDR2 is SASEGT. The CDR3 length is 15 residues. CDR3 residues: CASSEDVGIEETQYF. CDR3 sequence (DNA): TGTGCCAGCAGTGAAGACGTAGGAATCGAAGAGACCCAGTACTTC.

This clonotype was found many times. V is TRBV7-9 and J is TRBJ1-2; no reliable D call. Germline CDR1 and CDR2: SEHNR and FQNEAQ (reference sequence). This CDR3 contains 13 residues. Deletions cut 5 bases from V and 6 bases from J, with 13 bases between. The CDR3 region is CASSLGGHDGYTF. As DNA, the CDR3 is TGTGCCAGCAGCCTTGGCGGGCATGATGGCTACACCTTC.

The V call is TRBV11-3, the J call TRBJ1-6; 11 positions agree with TRBD1. The germline gives CDR1 SGHNT, CDR2 YENEEA. Trimming cost V 6 bases and J 7 bases; bases outside gene matches: 8. The CDR3 has 16 amino acids. In DNA form, the CDR3 reads TGTGCCAGCAGTAACCGGGACAGGGGGAGGAATTCACCCCTCCACTTT. Its protein is CASSNRDRGRNSPLHF.

This clonotype was seen many times. The V and J genes are TRBV18 and TRBJ2-1; D is unresolved. CDR1 is KGHSH and CDR2 is LQKENI in the germline V gene. This CDR3 spans 14 amino acids. Trimming cost V 8 bases and J 0 bases, with 11 bases left between them. The CDR3 is CASRGQSSYNEQFF. DNA for the CDR3: TGTGCCAGCCGAGGTCAGAGCTCCTACAATGAGCAGTTCTTC.